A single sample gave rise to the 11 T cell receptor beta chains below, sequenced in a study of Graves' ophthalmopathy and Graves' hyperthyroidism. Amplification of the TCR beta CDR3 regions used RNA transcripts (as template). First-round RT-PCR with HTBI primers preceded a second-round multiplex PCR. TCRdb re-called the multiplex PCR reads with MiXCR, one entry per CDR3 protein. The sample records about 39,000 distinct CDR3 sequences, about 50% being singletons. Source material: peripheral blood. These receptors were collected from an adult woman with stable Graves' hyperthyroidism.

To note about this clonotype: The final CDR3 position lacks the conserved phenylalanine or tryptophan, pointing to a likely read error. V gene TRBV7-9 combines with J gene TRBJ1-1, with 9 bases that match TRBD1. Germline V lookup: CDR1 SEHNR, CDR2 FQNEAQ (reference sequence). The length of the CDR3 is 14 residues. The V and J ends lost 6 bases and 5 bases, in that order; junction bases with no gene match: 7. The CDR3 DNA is TGTGCCAGCAGGCCGGACAGGGGTAGTACTGAAGCTTTCTCT. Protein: CASRPDRGSTEAFS.

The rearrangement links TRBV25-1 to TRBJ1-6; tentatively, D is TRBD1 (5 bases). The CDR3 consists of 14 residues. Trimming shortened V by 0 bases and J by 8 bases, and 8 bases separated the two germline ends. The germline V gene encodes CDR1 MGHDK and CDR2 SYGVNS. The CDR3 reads CASSEYDRDSPLHF. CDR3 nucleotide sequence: TGTGCCAGCAGTGAATATGACAGAGATTCACCCCTCCACTTT.

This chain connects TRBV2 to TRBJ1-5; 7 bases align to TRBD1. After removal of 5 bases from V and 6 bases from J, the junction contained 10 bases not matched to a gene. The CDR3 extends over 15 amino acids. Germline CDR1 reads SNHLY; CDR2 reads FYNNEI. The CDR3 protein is CASSYSGQAGQPQHF. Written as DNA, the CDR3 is TGTGCCAGCAGTTACTCTGGACAGGCGGGTCAGCCCCAGCATTTT.

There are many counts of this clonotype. The CDR3 region is CASSLGGYNQPQHF. CDR3 sequence (DNA): TGTGCCAGCAGTTTAGGAGGTTACAATCAGCCCCAGCATTTT. The V call is TRBV12-3 or TRBV12-4, the J call TRBJ1-5; D is undetermined. This CDR3 has 14 amino acids. The germline V and J ends were trimmed by 1 base and 3 bases, with 7 bases remaining between them.

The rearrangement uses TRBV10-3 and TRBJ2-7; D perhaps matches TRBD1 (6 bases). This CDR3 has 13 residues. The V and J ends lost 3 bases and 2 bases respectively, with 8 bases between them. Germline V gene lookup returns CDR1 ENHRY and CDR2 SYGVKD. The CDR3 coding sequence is TGTGCCATCAGTGACTGGGACACCTACGAGCAGTACTTC. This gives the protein CAISDWDTYEQYF.

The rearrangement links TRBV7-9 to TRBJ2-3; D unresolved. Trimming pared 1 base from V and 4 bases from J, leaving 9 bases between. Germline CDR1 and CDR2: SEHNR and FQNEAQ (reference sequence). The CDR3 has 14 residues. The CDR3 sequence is CASSLDSLSDTQYF. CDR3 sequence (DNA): TGTGCCAGCAGCTTAGATAGCTTATCAGATACGCAGTATTTT.

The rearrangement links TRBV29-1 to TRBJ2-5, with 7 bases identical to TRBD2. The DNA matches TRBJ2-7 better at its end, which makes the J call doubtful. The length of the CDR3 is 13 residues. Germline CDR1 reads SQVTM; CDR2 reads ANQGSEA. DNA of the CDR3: TGCAGCGTTACTAGCGAGGTGGCCTACGAGCAGTACTTC. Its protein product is CSVTSEVAYEQYF.

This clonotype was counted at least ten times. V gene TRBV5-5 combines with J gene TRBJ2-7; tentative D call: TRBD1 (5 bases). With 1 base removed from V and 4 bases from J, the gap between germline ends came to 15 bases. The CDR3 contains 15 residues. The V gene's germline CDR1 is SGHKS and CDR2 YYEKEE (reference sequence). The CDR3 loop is CASSLIATALYEQYF. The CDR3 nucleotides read TGTGCCAGCAGCTTGATTGCGACAGCACTGTACGAGCAGTACTTC.

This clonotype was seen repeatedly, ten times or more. The CDR3: CSAPLGVTEAFF. CDR3 nucleotide sequence: TGCAGTGCCCCCCTGGGGGTCACTGAAGCTTTCTTT. This chain uses TRBV20-1 with TRBJ1-1; D possibly corresponds to TRBD1 (5 bases). CDR1 and CDR2 from the germline V gene are DFQATT and SNEGSKA (reference sequence). This CDR3 region has 12 residues. Trimming shortened V by 6 bases and J by 4 bases, and 12 bases separated the two germline ends.

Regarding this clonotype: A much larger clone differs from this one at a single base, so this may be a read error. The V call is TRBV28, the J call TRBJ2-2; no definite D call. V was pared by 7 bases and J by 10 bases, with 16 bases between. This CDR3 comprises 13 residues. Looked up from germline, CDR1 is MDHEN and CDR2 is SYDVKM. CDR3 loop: CASKERAAEELFF. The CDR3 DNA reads TGTGCCAGCAAAGAAAGGGCCGCCGAGGAGCTGTTTTTT.

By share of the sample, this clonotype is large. The CDR3 nucleotides are TGCAGCGTTGACAGGGGCGGCGAGCAGTACTTC. It is translated as CSVDRGGEQYF. The genes are TRBV29-1 and TRBJ2-7; weak D call: TRBD1 (6 bases). Deletions cut 3 bases from V and 6 bases from J, with 9 bases between. Looked up from germline, CDR1 is SQVTM and CDR2 is ANQGSEA. The CDR3 totals 11 residues.